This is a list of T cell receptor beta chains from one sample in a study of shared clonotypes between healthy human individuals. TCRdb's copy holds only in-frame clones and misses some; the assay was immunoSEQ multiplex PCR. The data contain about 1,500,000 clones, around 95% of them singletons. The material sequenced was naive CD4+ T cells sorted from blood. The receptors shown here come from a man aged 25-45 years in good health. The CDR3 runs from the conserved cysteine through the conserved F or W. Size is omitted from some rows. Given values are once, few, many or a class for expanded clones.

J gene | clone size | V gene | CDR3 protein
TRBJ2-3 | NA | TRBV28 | CASSLSGSRTDTQYF
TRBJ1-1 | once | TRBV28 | CASSLSGSVGEAFF
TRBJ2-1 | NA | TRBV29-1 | CSVVEVFGTRIWSYNEQFF
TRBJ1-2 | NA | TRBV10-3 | CAISTWSGVFSGYTF
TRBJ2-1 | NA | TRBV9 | CASSVGTKSNEQFF
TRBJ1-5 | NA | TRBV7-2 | CASSLRIGNQPQHF
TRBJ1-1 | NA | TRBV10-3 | CAIRTTGVGNTEAFF
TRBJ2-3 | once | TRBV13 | CASSLQGADTQYF
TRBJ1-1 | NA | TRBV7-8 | CASSSYQVSEAFF
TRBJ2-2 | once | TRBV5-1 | CASSLLEDGELFF
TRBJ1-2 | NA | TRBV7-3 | CASSLYTGSKHYGYTF
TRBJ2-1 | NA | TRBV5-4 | CASSLDSVTYNEQFF
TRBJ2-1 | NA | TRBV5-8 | CASSLRGGTYNEQFF
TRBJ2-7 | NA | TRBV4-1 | CASKGGTHEQYF
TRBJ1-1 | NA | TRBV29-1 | CSAPIPGGGTEAFF
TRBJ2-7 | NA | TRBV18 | CASSPSSGQTLEQYF
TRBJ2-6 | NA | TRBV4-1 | CASSQRDRGQGANVLTF
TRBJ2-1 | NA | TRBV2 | CASSEPLNEQFF
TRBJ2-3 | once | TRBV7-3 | CASSPRAGGSADTQYF
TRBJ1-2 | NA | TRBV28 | CASSLGDRRLEGYTF
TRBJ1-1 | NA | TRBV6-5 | CASIKRQGNTEAFF
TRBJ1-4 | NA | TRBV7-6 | CASSPRTGGTEKLFF
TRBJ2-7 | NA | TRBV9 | CASNKGQFLYEQYF
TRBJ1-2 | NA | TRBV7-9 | CASSLTEAGYTF
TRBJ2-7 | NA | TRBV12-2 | CASRPSDRTYEQYF
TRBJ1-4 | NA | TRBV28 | CASSLLWGGELFF
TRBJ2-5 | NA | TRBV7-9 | CASSLGHLKYQETQYF
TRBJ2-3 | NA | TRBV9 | CASSPSSGRATDTQYF
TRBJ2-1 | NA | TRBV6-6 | CASSYLTGRSYNEQFF
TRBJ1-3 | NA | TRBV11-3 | CASSLGPFGNTIYF
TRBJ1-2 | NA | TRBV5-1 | CASSLEGDRVLFGGYTF
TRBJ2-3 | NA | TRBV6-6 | CASSDQVNTQYF
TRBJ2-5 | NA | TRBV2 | CASKRGGGETQYF
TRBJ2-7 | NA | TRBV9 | CASSYTGTEIYEQYF
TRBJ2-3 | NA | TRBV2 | CASPPGIGDTQYF
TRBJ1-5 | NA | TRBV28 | CASSFAGPRHQPQHF
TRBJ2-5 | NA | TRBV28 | CASSLRSGYQETQYF
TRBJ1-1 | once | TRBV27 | CASSFPGASEAFF
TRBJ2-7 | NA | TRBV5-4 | CASRGGGPQYF
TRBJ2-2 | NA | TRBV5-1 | CASSFSGAVGELFF
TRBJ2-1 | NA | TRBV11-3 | CASSPDPLHPQFF